This TCR beta chain derives from a study of blood T cell repertoires in COVID-19 (dated by TCRdb to between 2020 and 2021). Context from the whole study: Samples covering the acute and convalescent phases of COVID-19 were provided by collaborators in the United States, Italy and Spain. Samples were obtained from the ongoing ImmuneRACE study (first 160 participants) and from roughly 1,300 subjects provided by 6 global collaborators. The repertoires were made available in a free public database intended to serve as a resource for research on the immune response to SARS-CoV-2. Where available, HLA class I and class II types were obtained from metadata supplied by the sample provider rather than from assay-based typing. A de-identified subject ID, COVID-19 status, age in years and sex were almost always included in the sample metadata. Subjects who had been exposed to COVID-19, were actively infected with it, or had recovered from it provided the deeply sampled blood TCRbeta repertoires that made up the dataset. The material from the prospective study consisted of cDNA or gDNA derived from T cells, B-cell-depleted T cells, or PBMCs. Beyond this particular receptor, the publication reports: The amount of clinical and demographic metadata varied by source and participant and was provided uncurated.

The V and J ends are trimmed by 6 bases and 3 bases, leaving 24 bases between them. Based on the germline V gene, the CDR1 and CDR2 sequences are ENHRY and SYGVKD. The CDR3 has 17 amino acids, counting the end cysteine and phenylalanine. CDR3 DNA only is kept here, 51 bases in frame from base 1. In the prospective study, participants were 18 to 89 years old, resided in about two dozen geographic areas of the United States, and were enrolled through a virtual design. In the prospective study, cohorts were assigned on the basis of participant-reported clinical history obtained from a screening survey and a study questionnaire. For ImmuneRACE Cohort 3, a participant was defined as recovered based on two consecutive negative NP/OP PCR tests, clearance by a healthcare professional, or resolution of symptoms. Mobile phlebotomists in the prospective study collected whole blood, serum and a nasopharyngeal or oropharyngeal swab from every participant. Additional blood draws and questionnaires over an approximately 2-month period could optionally be provided by prospective study participants. Before DNA extraction, prospective study blood samples were shipped either frozen or at room temperature.

On this clone itself: What antigen it recognizes has not been identified. The input lacks base qualities; no much larger clone sits a single base away.

TCRbeta CDR3 regions were amplified from genomic DNA using the immunoSEQ Assay, a bias-controlled multiplex PCR. The paper's data handling went like this. The number of nucleated cells in each sample was estimated from the amplification of reference gene primers within the assay. Sequence reads were collapsed and filtered to measure the absolute abundance of every unique TCRbeta CDR3 rearrangement. For each sample, productive Simpson clonality was calculated as the square root of Simpson's diversity index over productive rearrangements. The table was pulled from immuneACCESS by TCRdb, which kept in-frame rearrangements only. Such tables lose some clones; where checked, under half of the loss comes from unresolved V genes, and the rest has no known cause. V, J and clone size were drawn from that table, and D and trimming were deduced from the DNA. This sample gives around 250,000 clones in total; approximately 83% of them show up just once. The top ten clonotypes cover 1.5% to 2% of the sample.

This sequence was found in a woman in her forties or fifties who had recovered from COVID-19. The specimen was PBMCs or T cells enriched from blood (not recorded which). Here the chain combines TRBV10-3 and TRBJ2-7; no D gene can be assigned with confidence. The nucleotide sequence is TGTGCCATCAGGAGTATCTGTCTTACGCCCATCTTCTACGAGCAGTACTTC. This sequence encodes CAIRSICLTPIFYEQYF.